A selection of T cell receptor beta chains follows, all from one sample in a study of T cells in Graves' hyperthyroidism and ophthalmopathy. TCRdb re-analysed the multiplex PCR reads in MiXCR, keeping a single row per CDR3 protein. The table lists approximately 28,000 distinct CDR3 sequences, approximately 45% of them singletons. The sequenced sample was blood. These receptor sequences come from a woman in her thirties with Graves' hyperthyroidism. CDR3s include the opening cysteine and the closing phenylalanine or tryptophan. The D gene is left open where the match is weak. Expanded clones are given a class, and other clones once, few, many or no size at all.

size | J | V | D | DNA | CDR3
NA | TRBJ2-7 | TRBV20-1 | NA | TGCAGTGCCGAGAGGACGGGGGAGCAGTACTTC | CSAERTGEQYF
NA | TRBJ1-5 | TRBV2 | NA | TGTGCCAGCAGGGATCGACACGGTAATCAGCCCCAGCATTTT | CASRDRHGNQPQHF
NA | TRBJ2-7 | TRBV19 | TRBD1 | TGTGCCAGTAGTATGGGGTCGGGACAGGGGTTGAACGAGCAGTACTTC | CASSMGSGQGLNEQYF
NA | TRBJ2-7 | TRBV10-1 | TRBD2 | TGCGCCAGCAGTGGGACCGGGACTAGCGGCTACGAGCAGTACTTC | CASSGTGTSGYEQYF
NA | TRBJ2-7 | TRBV5-8 | NA | TGTGCCGGCAGCTTGGACCGGGGGTATCGGAGCGAGCAGTGCTTC | CAGSLDRGYRSEQCF
NA | TRBJ1-2 | TRBV20-1 | NA | TGTAGTGCGTCTGCCCGGGGAATCTATGGCTACACCTTC | CSASARGIYGYTF
many | TRBJ1-5 | TRBV28 | TRBD1 | TGTGCCAGCAGCCCACTCCCGGACAGGGGAGATCAGCCCCAGCATTTT | CASSPLPDRGDQPQHF
medium-sized | TRBJ1-4 | TRBV9 | NA | TGTGCCAGCAGCGTGGCAGCGCTCAATGAAAAACTGTTTTTT | CASSVAALNEKLFF
once | TRBJ2-7 | TRBV5-6 | NA | TGTGCCAGCAGCTTTTCGGGAGAGGTCGAGCAGTACTTC | CASSFSGEVEQYF
NA | TRBJ2-1 | TRBV29-1 | TRBD2 | TGCAGCGTAGGCCCCGGCGGGAGCTCCTACAATGAGCAGTTCTTC | CSVGPGGSSYNEQFF
many | TRBJ1-5 | TRBV30 | NA | TGTGCCTGGAGTGATCCCGGGCCGGGTCAGCCCCAGCATTTT | CAWSDPGPGQPQHF
NA | TRBJ2-1 | TRBV20-1 | NA | TGCAGTGCTAGAGATGGGGCGGCTAATGAGCAGTTCTTC | CSARDGAANEQFF
many | TRBJ1-2 | TRBV30 | NA | TGTGCCTGGAGTGGGTCGGGAGGCTACACCTTC | CAWSGSGGYTF
many | TRBJ2-5 | TRBV5-4 | NA | TGTGCCAGCAGCTGGACAGGAGGGGGTACTAAAGAGACCCAGTACTTC | CASSWTGGGTKETQYF
NA | TRBJ1-3 | TRBV7-8 | NA | TGTGCCAGCAGCTTACAGGGCTCCTATGGCTACACCATATATTTT | CASSLQGSYGYTIYF
NA | TRBJ2-7 | TRBV9 | TRBD2 | TGTGCCAGAGAGAGGGGACTAGCGGGAGTTGTCTACGAGCAGTACTTC | CARERGLAGVVYEQYF
NA | TRBJ2-1 | TRBV7-9 | NA | TGTGCCAGCAGCTTTAACTCCTACAATGAGCAGTTCTTC | CASSFNSYNEQFF
NA | TRBJ1-1 | TRBV9 | NA | TGTGCCAGCAGCGTAGGGGCAGACGCCACTGAAGCTTTCTTT | CASSVGADATEAFF
NA | TRBJ1-1 | TRBV3-1 | NA | TGTGCCAGCAGCCCCCCGGACAGTTACCCCACTGAAGCTTTCTTT | CASSPPDSYPTEAFF
NA | TRBJ2-5 | TRBV24-1 | NA | TGTGCCACCAGTGATGAGGGACTCCCGGGAGAGACCCAGTACTTC | CATSDEGLPGETQYF
many | TRBJ2-2 | TRBV6-4 | NA | TGTGCCAGCAGTGACTCGTGGGAAGGGAACACCGGGGAGCTGTTTTTT | CASSDSWEGNTGELFF
NA | TRBJ2-3 | TRBV6-5 | NA | TGTGCCAACGGTTCGCGGGACCATAGCACAGATACGCAGTATTTT | CANGSRDHSTDTQYF
NA | TRBJ2-1 | TRBV29-1 | TRBD1 | TGCAGCGTGGAAAGGGGGCGAGGGTCCTACAATGAGCAGTTCTTC | CSVERGRGSYNEQFF
NA | TRBJ2-2 | TRBV6-6 | NA | TGTGCCAGCGTTTTGGGGGGGCCCACCGGGGAGCTGTTTTTT | CASVLGGPTGELFF
many | TRBJ2-1 | TRBV5-1 | TRBD2 | TGCGCCAGCAGCTTCGGGACTATCAATGAGCAGTTCTTC | CASSFGTINEQFF
many | TRBJ1-5 | TRBV4-1 | NA | TGCGCCAGCAGCCGGGCAGCGGATAGCAATCAGCCCCAGCATTTT | CASSRAADSNQPQHF